Below, 18 T cell receptor beta chains from the same sample are listed, as sequenced in a study of CD4 T cells in relation to SARS-CoV-2 and coronaviruses. This table comes from immunoSEQ multiplex PCR, and its TCRdb copy is limited to in-frame clones, with some not included. Of 58,000 or so clones detected, roughly 94% appear once; the ten largest clones hold approximately 0.37%. The sequencing sample was made of naive CD4+ T cells from PBMCs. Specified subset: naive CD4+ T cells isolated by negative enrichment. These receptors were taken from an adult with COVID-19.

The chain has TRBV11-2 and TRBJ2-7; either TRBD1 or TRBD2 may fit D (7 bases each). V lost 4 bases and J lost 4, with 14 bases in between. The CDR3 loop spans 14 amino acids. The germline V gene encodes CDR1 SGHAT and CDR2 FQNNGV. CDR3 loop: CASSYRGGVYEQYF. CDR3 bases: TGTGCCAGCAGCTACAGGGGAGGGGTATACGAGCAGTACTTC. The variable domain in full, with the rest retrieved from reference TRBV11-2 and TRBJ2-7, is EAGVAQSPRYKIIEKRQSVAFWCNPISGHATLYWYQQILGQGPKLLIQFQNNGVVDDSQLPKDRFSAERLKGVDSTLKIQPAKLEDSAVYLCASSYRGGVYEQYFGPGTRLTVT.

This sequence joins TRBV5-4 and TRBJ2-3, with D possibly TRBD1 on 5 matching bases. With 2 bases removed from V and 3 bases from J, the gap between germline ends came to 10 bases. CDR1 and CDR2 (germline): SGHNT, YYREEE (reference sequence). The CDR3 consists of 14 residues. CDR3 coding DNA: TGTGCCAGCAGCTTAGGGGTCGAAACAGATACGCAGTATTTT. Residues: CASSLGVETDTQYF.

The chain has TRBV30 and TRBJ1-1; 8 positions agree with TRBD1. Trimming removed 1 base from V and 6 bases from J; junction bases left unmatched: 7. CDR3 size: 14 residues. Germline CDR1 is GTSNPN and CDR2 is SVGIG (reference sequence). The CDR3 spells CAWSATGGWAEAFF. Here the CDR3 DNA reads TGTGCCTGGAGTGCTACAGGGGGTTGGGCTGAAGCTTTCTTT.

The chain couples TRBV7-8 to TRBJ2-1; 7 bases map to TRBD2. The J segment lost 4 bases and the V segment lost 4 bases, leaving 10 bases of the junction unmatched. The CDR3 has 16 residues. Germline lookup yields CDR1 SGHVS and CDR2 FQNEAQ. CDR3 sequence (DNA): TGTGCCAGCAGCTCCCCCGGGAGGCCAAGGTACAATGAGCAGTTCTTC. Protein product: CASSSPGRPRYNEQFF.

The chain couples TRBV5-1 to TRBJ2-5, with 8 bases aligning to TRBD1. The CDR3 is 15 amino acids. J gave up 7 bases and V 0 bases, and 8 bases lay outside the gene matches. Germline V gene data show CDR1 as SGHRS and CDR2 as YFSETQ. In DNA form, the CDR3 reads TGCGCCAGCAGCTTGGCTGGACAGGGAGCAGCGACCCAGTACTTC. Amino acid sequence: CASSLAGQGAATQYF.

The table lists this clone with a count of one. This chain connects TRBV4-1 to TRBJ2-5; D is unclear. The CDR3 sequence is 15 residues long. Germline values: CDR1 MGHRA, CDR2 YSYEKL. Trimming left V 1 base short and J 0 bases short, with 9 bases between. The CDR3 is CASSQATPHQETQYF. The CDR3 DNA sequence: TGCGCCAGCAGCCAAGCGACACCGCACCAAGAGACCCAGTACTTC.

The chain has TRBV7-8 and TRBJ2-2; D is undetermined. V was trimmed by 1 base and J by 2 bases, leaving 11 bases between them. This CDR3 contains 16 residues. Looked up from germline, CDR1 is SGHVS and CDR2 is FQNEAQ. The CDR3 nucleotides read TGTGCCAGCAGCTTAGGTATTTTGCACAACACCGGGGAGCTGTTTTTT. Translated, it gives CASSLGILHNTGELFF.

The J gene is TRBJ2-1, the V gene TRBV9; a possible D gene is TRBD2 (5 bases). Germline V gene lookup returns CDR1 SGDLS and CDR2 YYNGEE. Trimming removed 0 bases from V and 0 bases from J, with 13 bases in between. The CDR3 spans 17 residues. The CDR3 loop is CASSVEPTTSSYNEQFF. As DNA, the CDR3 is TGTGCCAGCAGCGTAGAACCGACTACTAGCTCCTACAATGAGCAGTTCTTC.

The chain has TRBV7-2 and TRBJ2-1; either TRBD1 or TRBD2 may supply D (6 bases each). Germline V gene lookup returns CDR1 SGHTA and CDR2 FQGNSA. The germline V and J ends were trimmed by 5 bases and 8 bases, with 22 bases remaining between them. This CDR3 comprises 16 residues. CDR3 DNA: TGTGCCAGCAGCCCACATTTGAGGGGGAGGCCCGATGAGCAGTTCTTC. It codes for CASSPHLRGRPDEQFF. Variable domain in full (rest from reference TRBV7-2 and TRBJ2-1): GAGVSQSPSNKVTEKGKDVELRCDPISGHTALYWYRQSLGQGLEFLIYFQGNSAPDKSGLPSDRFSAERTGGSVSTLTIQRTQQEDSAVYLCASSPHLRGRPDEQFFGPGTRLTVL.

The rearrangement links TRBV5-6 to TRBJ2-1; 9 bases align to TRBD2. Germline V gene sequence: CDR1 SGHDT, CDR2 YYEEEE. With V trimmed by 1 base and J by 5 bases, 13 bases remained unmatched. This CDR3 has 18 residues. The CDR3 region is CASSLTSLAGRIHNEQFF. Written as DNA, the CDR3 is TGTGCCAGCAGCTTGACTAGTCTAGCGGGACGAATCCACAATGAGCAGTTCTTC.

The table lists this clone with a few counts. This chain connects TRBV7-2 to TRBJ1-1; 7 nucleotides align to TRBD1. The ends lost 5 bases at V and 1 base at J; junction bases unmatched: 1. CDR3 size: 13 residues. The germline V gene encodes CDR1 SGHTA and CDR2 FQGNSA. CDR3 protein: CASSRDRNTEAFF. DNA for the CDR3: TGTGCCAGCAGCCGGGACAGGAACACTGAAGCTTTCTTT.

The chain employs TRBV19 and TRBJ2-5; TRBD2 aligns across 13 bases. This CDR3 comprises 16 residues. CDR1 LNHDA and CDR2 SQIVND come from the germline V gene (reference sequence). After removal of 1 base from V and 5 bases from J, the junction contained 4 bases not matched to a gene. The CDR3 loop reads CASSIGGTSGTETQYF. For the CDR3, the DNA is TGTGCCAGTAGTATAGGAGGGACTAGCGGGACCGAGACCCAGTACTTC.

The V gene is TRBV9, the J gene TRBJ1-2; TRBD1 agrees at 8 bases. Germline values: CDR1 SGDLS, CDR2 YYNGEE. This CDR3 has 14 residues. Trimming at V came to 5 bases and at J to 7 bases, leaving 10 bases not matched to a gene. CDR3 residues: CASRSETGVAGYTF. CDR3 nucleotides: TGTGCCAGCAGGTCTGAGACAGGGGTGGCTGGCTACACCTTC.

The gene calls are TRBV19 and TRBJ2-5; possible D gene TRBD2, 6 bases. The CDR3 loop spans 16 amino acids. CDR1 is LNHDA, CDR2 SQIVND, per germline (reference sequence). V was shortened by 7 bases and J by 2 bases, with 20 bases between the two germline ends. In DNA, the CDR3 is TGTGCCAGTAAGACCTCTAGCGTGACCAAGCAAGAGACCCAGTACTTC. Protein: CASKTSSVTKQETQYF.

The rearrangement uses TRBV28 and TRBJ2-1, with a weak D call TRBD2 (6 bases). Trimming removed 2 bases from V and 4 bases from J, with 9 bases in between. Germline values: CDR1 MDHEN, CDR2 SYDVKM. The CDR3 extends over 14 amino acids. The CDR3 coding sequence is TGTGCCAGCAGTTTAAGTAGCGGTTACAATGAGCAGTTCTTC. This sequence encodes CASSLSSGYNEQFF.

The rearrangement uses TRBV10-3 and TRBJ2-1; D gene uncertain. This CDR3 is built from 13 residues. The V end lost 0 bases, the J end lost 8 bases, and 8 bases lay between the germline ends. From germline, CDR1 is ENHRY and CDR2 SYGVKD. The CDR3 bases are TGTGCCATCAGTGAGTCAACTGACGATGAGCAGTTCTTC. Its protein product is CAISESTDDEQFF.

The chain uses TRBV5-5 and TRBJ2-5, with D unresolved. The CDR3 is made up of 13 amino acids. Per germline, CDR1 SGHKS and CDR2 YYEKEE (reference sequence). V gave up 2 bases and J gave up 0 bases, with 5 bases separating them. Here the CDR3 DNA reads TGTGCCAGCAGCTTCGGAGACCAAGAGACCCAGTACTTC. It codes for CASSFGDQETQYF.

The rearrangement uses TRBV7-8 and TRBJ2-2; 8 bases are shared with TRBD1. J lost 0 bases, V lost 3 bases, and 3 bases had no gene match. The CDR3 runs 16 residues. Germline loops: CDR1 SGHVS, CDR2 FQNEAQ. The CDR3 protein is CASSLLDRANTGELFF. The CDR3 DNA is TGTGCCAGCAGCTTGTTGGACAGGGCGAACACCGGGGAGCTGTTTTTT.